Shown below are 8 T cell receptor beta chains from a single sample sequenced in a study of control samples from healthy donors and cancer patients. Repertoires were generated with immunoSEQ multiplex PCR, while TCRdb's copy carries only in-frame clones and drops some. The data show about 80,000 clones, around 83% seen once. The source material was PBMCs. These receptors all come from a man in his sixties with head and neck cancer.

V and J are TRBV19 and TRBJ2-2; possibly TRBD2 for D (5 bases). The CDR3 runs to 17 residues. Trimming pared 4 bases from V and 1 base from J, leaving 16 bases between. Looked up from germline, CDR1 is LNHDA and CDR2 is SQIVND (reference sequence). The CDR3 here is CASSTPSLRVNTGELFF. The CDR3 DNA reads as TGTGCCAGTAGTACACCAAGTCTGCGGGTGAACACCGGGGAGCTGTTTTTT. The entire variable domain, with the rest obtained from reference TRBV19 and TRBJ2-2, is as follows: DGGITQSPKYLFRKEGQNVTLSCEQNLNHDAMYWYRQDPGQGLRLIYYSQIVNDFQKGDIAEGYSVSREKKESFPLTVTSAQKNPTAFYLCASSTPSLRVNTGELFFGEGSRLTVL.

The chain links TRBV19 to TRBJ2-1, with D tentatively TRBD1 or TRBD2 (5 bases each). The CDR3 totals 14 residues. V was trimmed by 6 bases and J by 2 bases, leaving 11 bases between them. Germline CDR1 is LNHDA and CDR2 is SQIVND (reference sequence). CDR3 DNA: TGTGCCAGTAGCGACGGGGCTACCTACAATGAGCAGTTCTTC. It yields the protein CASSDGATYNEQFF.

The chain is built from TRBV5-1 and TRBJ1-3; the D gene is possibly TRBD1 (5 bases). CDR1 and CDR2 from the germline V gene are SGHRS and YFSETQ. Deletions cut 4 bases from V and 0 bases from J, with 11 bases between. This CDR3 comprises 15 residues. CDR3 residues: CASSRDGSSGNTIYF. CDR3 in DNA: TGCGCCAGCAGCAGGGACGGGAGCTCTGGAAACACCATATATTTT.

J is TRBJ2-3 and V is TRBV4-1; TRBD2 aligns across 10 bases. The length of the CDR3 is 16 residues. CDR1 and CDR2 from the germline V gene are MGHRA and YSYEKL. Trimming took 0 bases from V and 12 from J; bases not matched to a gene: 12. The CDR3 DNA reads as TGCGCCAGCAGCCAAGATCAGGCTAGCGGGAGAGAGAAACAGTATTTT. It translates to CASSQDQASGREKQYF.

The chain joins TRBV19 to TRBJ2-2; D may match TRBD1 or TRBD2 (5 bases each). Germline loops: CDR1 LNHDA, CDR2 SQIVND (reference sequence). V lost 6 bases and J 0 bases, leaving 8 bases between the germline ends. The CDR3 has 14 residues. DNA for the CDR3: TGTGCCAGTAGGGGACGGCCGAACACCGGGGAGCTGTTTTTT. The encoded protein is CASRGRPNTGELFF.

The chain has TRBV12-3 or TRBV12-4 and TRBJ2-2; D uncertain. V lost 6 bases to trimming and J lost 5 bases, with 10 bases between them. This CDR3 spans 13 amino acids. CDR3 nucleotides: TGTGCCAGCAGCCCCGCCGAAACCGGGGAGCTGTTTTTT. Protein: CASSPAETGELFF.

This clone showed up just once. The chain joins TRBV7-9 to TRBJ2-7; possibly TRBD2 for D (5 bases). Germline values: CDR1 SEHNR, CDR2 FQNEAQ (reference sequence). The V gene lost 3 bases and the J gene lost 9 bases, with 12 bases spanning the gap. The CDR3 contains 12 residues. The DNA of the CDR3 is TGTGCCAGCAGCTTGACCGCAGAGGGGCAGTACTTC. It specifies CASSLTAEGQYF.

V gene TRBV5-1 combines with J gene TRBJ2-1; D is ambiguous. The V and J ends lost 0 bases and 6 bases respectively, with 4 bases between them. Germline-derived CDR1 and CDR2 are SGHRS and YFSETQ. The CDR3 has 12 amino acids. In DNA form, the CDR3 reads TGCGCCAGCAGCTTGGGGAGCAATGAGCAGTTCTTC. Amino acids: CASSLGSNEQFF.